This TCR beta chain was identified during a study of T cells in Graves' hyperthyroidism and ophthalmopathy (dated by TCRdb to between 2017 and 2020). A note on the overall study: Peripheral blood was sampled at the time of initial diagnosis, prior to any treatment. The 75 to 100 discovery patients were randomly divided into training and test sets at a 7:3 ratio. A discovery cohort of approximately 97 patients, 43 with Graves' ophthalmopathy and fewer than 65 with stable Graves' hyperthyroidism, was used to find distinguishing TCR V-J signatures. TCR Vbeta CDR3 sequencing of 130 to 150 peripheral blood samples (43 ophthalmopathy, under 80 hyperthyroidism and around 17 progressor patients) is reported in the paper. Whether ophthalmopathy could be predicted prospectively was tested in an independent validation cohort made up of approximately 19 hyperthyroidism patients plus 17 patients who later progressed to ophthalmopathy. Following sampling, methimazole starting at 30 mg daily was given to hyperthyroidism patients, and high-dose intravenous methylprednisolone was given to ophthalmopathy patients. In addition, the study compared T-cell repertoires in thyroid tissue and in blood from six Graves' hyperthyroidism patients.

The full study reports these points: A 13 V-J signature model separated ophthalmopathy from stable hyperthyroidism, with over 85% sensitivity and 81.08% specificity in cross-validation and 80%/75% in testing. Most expanded thyroid clonotypes (frequency above 0.001) were also detected in blood, a finding suggesting that blood repertoires may reflect thyroid immune responses. In validation, the model predicted progression to ophthalmopathy with approximately 71% sensitivity and approximately 72% specificity, a median of around 6.6 months before onset. Sample size was not statistically predetermined, and investigators were not blinded to group allocation.

Stable Graves' hyperthyroidism was defined as the absence of progression to ophthalmopathy over 18 months of follow-up. Hyperthyroidism patients were aged 18 to 65 years and newly diagnosed, with disease duration of less than 2 months. The study excluded patients with uncontrolled infections, other autoimmune diseases, pregnancy or lactation. Diagnoses relied on clinical symptoms, serum thyroxine and TRAb, thyroid ultrasound and orbital computed tomography. Ficoll-Paque density gradient centrifugation was used to isolate PBMCs from about 9 ml of fresh peripheral blood. Total RNA was extracted using Trizol reagent, and RNA quality was assessed on an Agilent 2100 Bioanalyzer. This clonotype was seen ten or more times. Which antigen it targets is not known. The sample holds no much larger clone one base away, and base qualities are not on file. From cysteine to phenylalanine, the CDR3 is 14 amino acids long. The entry retains the CDR3 DNA only, 42 bases that are in frame from base 1. Via the germline V gene (reference sequence), CDR1 is LGHDT and CDR2 YNNKEL. From V the trimming removes 6 bases and from J it removes 0 bases, while the gene matches leave 5 bases of the junction unaccounted for.

The TCR beta CDR3 regions were amplified from RNA transcripts. A first-round RT-PCR of the TCR CDR3 used the HTBI primer set with the Qiagen OneStep RT-PCR kit. Libraries were constructed in a second round of multiplex PCR, after which size selection and purification were carried out. The libraries were sequenced on an Illumina HiSeq2000 using paired-end 100 bp reads. Concerning the study's data processing: SOAPnuke was used to process the raw data, removing reads that contained adapters or uncalled bases, had a mean Phred below 15, or lacked an exact match to the constant primer or identifier. High-quality paired reads were merged with COPE v1.2.5, and unique nucleotide sequences were defined as clonotypes. MiTCR v1.1 was used to align clonotypes to the IMGT TRBV, TRBD and TRBJ reference segments. Analysis was restricted to V-J combinations with a frequency above 0.0001, which covered about 99% of repertoires. A TCS score was defined as the ratio of F50 (clonal expansion) to E x V (chaos), with BLOSUM62-based TCRdist applied between CDR3 peptides within each V-J. Welch's t-statistics and random forest reduced 450 to 600 V-J features to around 14, which were used in a naive Bayes classifier (R e1071). TCRdb applied fastp at Q25 and MiXCR to the public reads, then kept only in-frame beta chains. Each entry merges the rows of one CDR3 protein and shows their most common DNA and genes. Clone size and V and J calls follow TCRdb, not the original study. The sample records fewer than 900,000 distinct CDR3 sequences, 15% to 20% of which are singletons. Together, the top ten hold 8.4% of the sample.

The chain joins TRBV3-1 to TRBJ2-7; 7 of the junction bases match TRBD1. This receptor was taken from a man aged 18 to 30 with Graves' hyperthyroidism. The specimen sequenced was blood. DNA sequence: TGTGCCAGCAGTCGACAGGGTAGCTCCTACGAGCAGTACTTC. Translated, it gives CASSRQGSSYEQYF.